This TCR beta chain was retrieved from a study of OX40 agonist ivuxolimab in advanced cancers. Study-wide context: Prior anti-PD-1, anti-PD-L1 or anti-CTLA-4 therapy was allowed; 35% to 40% had some.

V lost 2 bases and J lost 7; bases outside the gene matches: 3. The CDR3 totals 13 residues. Per germline, CDR1 SGHRS and CDR2 YFSETQ. Clones were sequenced by immunoSEQ multiplex PCR, and TCRdb holds only the in-frame ones, with some missing. The sample contains some 52,000 clones, about nine tenths of which appear only once. J is TRBJ1-3 and V is TRBV5-1, with 7 bases matching TRBD1. This TCR came from an adult with an advanced solid tumor such as melanoma, head and neck, liver or kidney cancer. The material sequenced was CD4+ or CD8+ T cells sorted from blood, taken in a trial of the OX40 agonist ivuxolimab. The CDR3 nucleotides read TGCGCCAGCAGCTTAACAGGGGAGAACACCATATATTTT. Residues: CASSLTGENTIYF.